A selection of T cell receptor beta chains follows, all from one sample in a study of T cells in narcolepsy. Assay: immunoSEQ multiplex PCR; the TCRdb copy retains only in-frame clones and omits some. The repertoire holds over 30,000 clones, with around 85% as singletons. Sequencing was carried out using CD45RA- memory CD4+ T cells from PBMCs. The receptors originated from a human donor with narcolepsy. Each CDR3 is given with its conserved first and last residue. The order of the fields is clone size, J gene, D gene, V gene, CDR3 DNA, CDR3 protein. D genes are given only for firm matches. Clone size is given for some rows only: seen once, a few or many times, or a class if the clone is expanded.

>NA|TRBJ1-5|NA|TRBV9
TGTGCCAGCAGCGTGTACGGGGGGCAAGGCCAGTCCCAGCATTTT
CASSVYGGQGQSQHF
>NA|TRBJ2-7|TRBD1|TRBV7-2
TGTGCCAGCAGCCCCCGGACAGGGGGCTCCTACGAGCAGTACTTC
CASSPRTGGSYEQYF
>NA|TRBJ2-5|NA|TRBV14
TGTGCCAGCAGCCGTAGTAATAAGCGCCAGTACTTC
CASSRSNKRQYF
>NA|TRBJ1-1|NA|TRBV4-2
TGTGCCAGCAGCCTCCAGAGAACTACCCCAGAAGCTTTCTTT
CASSLQRTTPEAFF
>few|TRBJ2-7|NA|TRBV29-1
TGCAGCGTTGGTCATAGCGCCTCCTACGAGCAGTACTTC
CSVGHSASYEQYF
>NA|TRBJ1-2|TRBD1|TRBV14
TGTGCCAGCAGCCTAGGGGTGACAGGGGGCGCTGGCTATGGCTACACCTTC
CASSLGVTGGAGYGYTF
>NA|TRBJ2-7|NA|TRBV5-4
TGTGCCAGCTCCAACGACAGGACCCACGAGCAGTACTTC
CASSNDRTHEQYF
>NA|TRBJ2-7|NA|TRBV11-1
TGTGCCAGCAGAGGGCCAGGATACGAGCAGTACTTC
CASRGPGYEQYF
>NA|TRBJ2-7|NA|TRBV7-2
TGTGCCAGCAGCTTAGGGCCCTCGACCTACGAGCAGTACTTC
CASSLGPSTYEQYF
>NA|TRBJ1-2|NA|TRBV19
TGTGCCAGTAGGACAGACTATGGCTACACCTTC
CASRTDYGYTF
>NA|TRBJ2-7|TRBD1|TRBV11-2
TGTGCCAGCAGCCTGCCGGGACAGGGGAGCGAGCAGTACTTC
CASSLPGQGSEQYF
>NA|TRBJ2-3|NA|TRBV10-3
TGTGCCACGACTAGGGGGGATGCAGATACGCAGTATTTT
CATTRGDADTQYF
>NA|TRBJ2-5|TRBD2|TRBV28
TGTGCCAGCAGTTCTTTCGGGGGGCAAGAGACCCAGTACTTC
CASSSFGGQETQYF
>NA|TRBJ2-7|TRBD2|TRBV9
TGTGCCAGCAGCGTAGTCACTAGCGGGGTGAACGAGCAGTACTTC
CASSVVTSGVNEQYF
>NA|TRBJ2-7|NA|TRBV7-2
TGTGCCAGCAGTTCTGAGGTAGGGGAGCAGTACTTC
CASSSEVGEQYF
>NA|TRBJ2-5|NA|TRBV19
TGTGCCACCAGGACCCTGGAGGGGGTACAAGAGACCCAGTACTTC
CATRTLEGVQETQYF
>NA|TRBJ2-7|NA|TRBV5-5
TGTGCCAGCAGCTTGAACACCAACTACGAGCAGTACTTC
CASSLNTNYEQYF
>NA|TRBJ2-1|NA|TRBV5-1
TGCGCCAGCAGCTTGGAGTCAGCATACAATGAGCAGTTCTTC
CASSLESAYNEQFF
>NA|TRBJ1-6|TRBD1|TRBV18
TGTGCCAGCTCACCACAGCAGGGGGGCAATTCACCCCTCCACTTT
CASSPQQGGNSPLHF